This T cell receptor (beta chain) was documented in a study of naive and memory T cell subsets. This clonotype has ten or more counts. What it recognizes is unknown. Amplification of ligated cDNA took four PCR rounds with SP2 and nested alpha and beta constant primers. Reverse transcription of blood and skin TCR RNA was primed at alpha and beta constant regions. TCRdb re-called the UMI-ligation and nested PCR reads with MiXCR, one entry per CDR3 protein. The sample comprises some 25,000 distinct CDR3 sequences, roughly 5.2% of which are singletons, and 7% to 9% rests with the top ten. An oligonucleotide containing a UMI was ligated to the 3' end of TCR cDNA. Unsorted total RNA, about 1 to 1000 ng, was DNase treated before reverse transcription. General study points: TCR transcript changes with activation or differentiation may affect this RNA method.

The sequenced sample was blood. The receptor was derived from an adult in good health.

The CDR3 nucleotides are TGTGCCAGCAGTTACACCCGGGACTCATATGGCTACACCTTC. Translated: CASSYTRDSYGYTF. The chain links TRBV6-2 or TRBV6-3 to TRBJ1-2; D possibly corresponds to TRBD1 (5 bases). The ends were cut back, 2 bases at V and 5 bases at J, with 12 bases in the middle. Germline lookup yields CDR1 MNHEY and CDR2 SVGEGT. The CDR3 spans 14 residues.